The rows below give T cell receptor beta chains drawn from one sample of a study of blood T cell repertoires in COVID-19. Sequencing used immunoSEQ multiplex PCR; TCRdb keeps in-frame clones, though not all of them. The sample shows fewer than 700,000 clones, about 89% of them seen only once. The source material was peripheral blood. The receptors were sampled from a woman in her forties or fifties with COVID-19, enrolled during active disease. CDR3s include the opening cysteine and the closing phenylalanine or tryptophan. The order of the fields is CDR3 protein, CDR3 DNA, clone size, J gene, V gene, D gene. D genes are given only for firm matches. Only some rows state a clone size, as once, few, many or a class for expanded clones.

CDR3aa: CASSPDRQGNSVQPQHF
CDR3nt: TGTGCCAGCAGCCCTGACAGACAGGGGAATTCAGTTCAGCCCCAGCATTTT
abundance: -
j_gene: TRBJ1-5
v_gene: TRBV7-3
d_gene: TRBD1

CDR3aa: CAWSVGGGSSYEQYF
CDR3nt: TGTGCCTGGAGTGTAGGAGGAGGGTCCTCCTACGAGCAGTACTTC
abundance: once
j_gene: TRBJ2-7
v_gene: TRBV30
d_gene: -

CDR3aa: CASSPDSLRADTQYF
CDR3nt: TGCGCCAGCAGCCCGGACAGCCTTCGGGCAGATACGCAGTATTTT
abundance: -
j_gene: TRBJ2-3
v_gene: TRBV5-1
d_gene: -

CDR3aa: CASSRPGQVNTGELFF
CDR3nt: TGTGCCAGCAGTCGACCGGGACAGGTGAACACCGGGGAGCTGTTTTTT
abundance: few
j_gene: TRBJ2-2
v_gene: TRBV27
d_gene: TRBD1

CDR3aa: CASSPYRDRGWENTGELFF
CDR3nt: TGTGCCAGCAGCCCGTACCGGGACAGGGGCTGGGAAAACACCGGGGAGCTGTTTTTT
abundance: -
j_gene: TRBJ2-2
v_gene: TRBV5-8
d_gene: TRBD1

CDR3aa: CASSFHIGDQETQYF
CDR3nt: TGTGCCAGCAGTTTCCATATCGGGGATCAAGAGACCCAGTACTTC
abundance: -
j_gene: TRBJ2-5
v_gene: TRBV27
d_gene: -

CDR3aa: CASSEGPGEGEKLFF
CDR3nt: TGTGCCAGCAGTGAAGGCCCGGGGGAGGGGGAAAAACTGTTTTTT
abundance: -
j_gene: TRBJ1-4
v_gene: TRBV6-1
d_gene: -

CDR3aa: CASSLWGGTKLNQPQHF
CDR3nt: TGTGCCAGCAGTTTATGGGGAGGGACTAAACTCAATCAGCCCCAGCATTTT
abundance: -
j_gene: TRBJ1-5
v_gene: TRBV28
d_gene: -

CDR3aa: CAADRGSGNTIYF
CDR3nt: TGTGCCGCGGACAGGGGCTCTGGAAACACCATATATTTT
abundance: -
j_gene: TRBJ1-3
v_gene: TRBV30
d_gene: TRBD1

CDR3aa: CASYSRRDNEQFF
CDR3nt: TGTGCCAGCTATAGCCGGAGGGACAATGAGCAGTTCTTC
abundance: -
j_gene: TRBJ2-1
v_gene: TRBV6-5
d_gene: -

CDR3aa: CASSQGNRGDEQYF
CDR3nt: TGTGCCAGCAGCCAAGGGAACAGGGGAGACGAGCAGTACTTC
abundance: -
j_gene: TRBJ2-7
v_gene: TRBV3-1/TRBV3-2
d_gene: TRBD1

CDR3aa: CASSSQPPPGDEQYF
CDR3nt: TGTGCCAGCAGCTCCCAACCCCCGCCGGGGGACGAGCAGTACTTC
abundance: once
j_gene: TRBJ2-7
v_gene: TRBV7-9
d_gene: -

CDR3aa: CASSEEEGTEAFF
CDR3nt: TGTGCCAGCAGTGAAGAAGAGGGCACTGAAGCTTTCTTT
abundance: once
j_gene: TRBJ1-1
v_gene: TRBV25-1
d_gene: -

CDR3aa: CASSQDGSLWEKLFF
CDR3nt: TGCGCCAGCAGCCAAGATGGGAGTCTGTGGGAAAAACTGTTTTTT
abundance: -
j_gene: TRBJ1-4
v_gene: TRBV4-1
d_gene: -

CDR3aa: CASSLAGGLFGTDTQYF
CDR3nt: TGTGCCAGCAGCTTGGCGGGGGGCCTCTTTGGCACAGATACGCAGTATTTT
abundance: once
j_gene: TRBJ2-3
v_gene: TRBV13
d_gene: TRBD2

CDR3aa: CASSLVPSGSNYGYTF
CDR3nt: TGCGCCAGCAGCTTGGTGCCTTCCGGGTCTAACTATGGCTACACCTTC
abundance: -
j_gene: TRBJ1-2
v_gene: TRBV5-1
d_gene: -

CDR3aa: CASRDRNEKLFF
CDR3nt: TGTGCCAGCCGGGACAGAAATGAAAAACTGTTTTTT
abundance: -
j_gene: TRBJ1-4
v_gene: TRBV28
d_gene: TRBD1

CDR3aa: CAGGQGSNTEAFF
CDR3nt: TGTGCCGGAGGGCAGGGCTCTAACACTGAAGCTTTCTTT
abundance: -
j_gene: TRBJ1-1
v_gene: TRBV2
d_gene: -

CDR3aa: CASSRQGNTEAFF
CDR3nt: TGTGCCAGCAGCAGACAGGGGAACACTGAAGCTTTCTTT
abundance: -
j_gene: TRBJ1-1
v_gene: TRBV6-4
d_gene: TRBD1

CDR3aa: CATSRVEAPQFF
CDR3nt: TGTGCCACCAGCAGAGTAGAGGCCCCCCAGTTCTTC
abundance: -
j_gene: TRBJ2-1
v_gene: TRBV15
d_gene: -

CDR3aa: CATTSGGAYDTQYF
CDR3nt: TGTGCCACCACGAGCGGGGGGGCATACGATACGCAGTATTTT
abundance: -
j_gene: TRBJ2-3
v_gene: TRBV6-6
d_gene: TRBD2

CDR3aa: CASSPQGGSSYNEQFF
CDR3nt: TGTGCCAGCAGCCCCCAGGGGGGAAGCTCCTACAATGAGCAGTTCTTC
abundance: few
j_gene: TRBJ2-1
v_gene: TRBV11-2
d_gene: -

CDR3aa: CASSQVRLALGGELFF
CDR3nt: TGTGCCAGCAGCCAAGTTAGACTAGCGCTAGGCGGGGAGCTGTTTTTT
abundance: once
j_gene: TRBJ2-2
v_gene: TRBV3-1/TRBV3-2
d_gene: TRBD2

CDR3aa: CASSIGQGEAPLHF
CDR3nt: TGTGCCAGTAGTATCGGACAGGGTGAGGCACCCCTCCACTTT
abundance: -
j_gene: TRBJ1-6
v_gene: TRBV19
d_gene: TRBD1

CDR3aa: CASSLSGQPYTF
CDR3nt: TGTGCCAGCAGCTTGTCGGGACAGCCCTACACCTTC
abundance: once
j_gene: TRBJ1-2
v_gene: TRBV5-6
d_gene: TRBD1

CDR3aa: CASSLLAGINNEQFF
CDR3nt: TGTGCCAGTAGCCTTCTAGCGGGGATTAACAATGAGCAGTTCTTC
abundance: -
j_gene: TRBJ2-1
v_gene: TRBV19
d_gene: TRBD2

CDR3aa: CSVVTGSTNEKLFF
CDR3nt: TGCAGCGTCGTAACCGGTTCAACTAATGAAAAACTGTTTTTT
abundance: -
j_gene: TRBJ1-4
v_gene: TRBV29-1
d_gene: -

CDR3aa: CASSQDWVAGTDTQYF
CDR3nt: TGTGCCAGCAGCCAAGACTGGGTAGCGGGCACAGATACGCAGTATTTT
abundance: -
j_gene: TRBJ2-3
v_gene: TRBV4-2
d_gene: -

CDR3aa: CASSWTDYQETQYF
CDR3nt: TGTGCCAGCAGCTGGACAGATTACCAAGAGACCCAGTACTTC
abundance: -
j_gene: TRBJ2-5
v_gene: TRBV28
d_gene: -

CDR3aa: CASSNPGSESGYTF
CDR3nt: TGCGCCAGCAGCAATCCAGGGTCTGAGAGTGGCTACACCTTC
abundance: -
j_gene: TRBJ1-2
v_gene: TRBV5-1
d_gene: -

CDR3aa: CASSVEAGGSNYGYTF
CDR3nt: TGTGCCAGCAGCGTAGAAGCGGGAGGATCGAACTATGGCTACACCTTC
abundance: -
j_gene: TRBJ1-2
v_gene: TRBV9
d_gene: -

CDR3aa: CASSAAGGLRNEQFF
CDR3nt: TGTGCCAGCAGCGCTGCAGGGGGCTTACGCAATGAGCAGTTCTTC
abundance: -
j_gene: TRBJ2-1
v_gene: TRBV9
d_gene: TRBD1

CDR3aa: CASSPLAGALNEQFF
CDR3nt: TGTGCCAGCAGTCCACTAGCGGGGGCCTTAAATGAGCAGTTCTTC
abundance: -
j_gene: TRBJ2-1
v_gene: TRBV27
d_gene: TRBD2

CDR3aa: CASSAGGEGTANEKLFF
CDR3nt: TGTGCCAGCAGCGCGGGGGGAGAGGGGACAGCTAATGAAAAACTGTTTTTT
abundance: -
j_gene: TRBJ1-4
v_gene: TRBV7-9
d_gene: TRBD1

CDR3aa: CAIPTGSEQYF
CDR3nt: TGTGCCATCCCTACAGGGTCCGAGCAGTACTTC
abundance: -
j_gene: TRBJ2-7
v_gene: TRBV10-3
d_gene: -

CDR3aa: CASSLDLRSPLHF
CDR3nt: TGTGCCAGCAGCTTAGATCTACGTTCACCCCTCCACTTT
abundance: -
j_gene: TRBJ1-6
v_gene: TRBV11-2
d_gene: -

CDR3aa: CAISGGTGTGHEQFF
CDR3nt: TGTGCCATCAGTGGGGGGACAGGGACGGGCCATGAGCAGTTCTTC
abundance: -
j_gene: TRBJ2-1
v_gene: TRBV10-3
d_gene: TRBD1

CDR3aa: CAWSETGGLSYNEQFF
CDR3nt: TGTGCCTGGAGTGAAACGGGGGGGCTATCCTACAATGAGCAGTTCTTC
abundance: -
j_gene: TRBJ2-1
v_gene: TRBV30
d_gene: TRBD2

CDR3aa: CASSTAKLTYNEQFF
CDR3nt: TGTGCCAGCTCAACAGCCAAGCTAACCTACAATGAGCAGTTCTTC
abundance: -
j_gene: TRBJ2-1
v_gene: TRBV18
d_gene: -

CDR3aa: CASSFKDRNTEAFF
CDR3nt: TGTGCCAGCAGCTTCAAGGACAGAAACACTGAAGCTTTCTTT
abundance: -
j_gene: TRBJ1-1
v_gene: TRBV3-1/TRBV3-2
d_gene: -

CDR3aa: CASSFQGVETQYF
CDR3nt: TGTGCCAGCAGCTTCCAGGGGGTGGAGACCCAGTACTTC
abundance: -
j_gene: TRBJ2-5
v_gene: TRBV5-6
d_gene: TRBD1

CDR3aa: CASTHRTGGQYF
CDR3nt: TGTGCCAGCACCCATCGGACGGGGGGGCAGTACTTC
abundance: -
j_gene: TRBJ2-7
v_gene: TRBV5-6
d_gene: TRBD2

CDR3aa: CASSPLGGSISPLHF
CDR3nt: TGTGCCAGCAGTCCCCTCGGGGGAAGTATTTCACCCCTCCACTTT
abundance: once
j_gene: TRBJ1-6
v_gene: TRBV27
d_gene: -

CDR3aa: CASSEWGQGGPYGYTF
CDR3nt: TGTGCCAGCAGTGAATGGGGACAGGGGGGACCCTATGGCTACACCTTC
abundance: -
j_gene: TRBJ1-2
v_gene: TRBV6-1
d_gene: TRBD1

CDR3aa: CASSLDGAISNEQFF
CDR3nt: TGTGCCAGCAGCTTAGACGGAGCGATCTCCAATGAGCAGTTCTTC
abundance: once
j_gene: TRBJ2-1
v_gene: TRBV7-2
d_gene: -

CDR3aa: CASSLGLGADTQYF
CDR3nt: TGTGCCAGCAGCTTGGGGCTAGGGGCAGATACGCAGTATTTT
abundance: once
j_gene: TRBJ2-3
v_gene: TRBV11-1
d_gene: -

CDR3aa: CASSALGAGVGNTIYF
CDR3nt: TGTGCCAGCAGTGCCCTAGGGGCGGGGGTTGGAAACACCATATATTTT
abundance: -
j_gene: TRBJ1-3
v_gene: TRBV28
d_gene: -

CDR3aa: CASSSTGEHFDEQYF
CDR3nt: TGCGCCAGCAGCTCCACAGGGGAGCATTTCGACGAGCAGTACTTC
abundance: -
j_gene: TRBJ2-7
v_gene: TRBV5-1
d_gene: TRBD1

CDR3aa: CASSEGVEAFF
CDR3nt: TGTGCCAGCAGCGAGGGAGTTGAAGCTTTCTTT
abundance: -
j_gene: TRBJ1-1
v_gene: TRBV11-2
d_gene: -

CDR3aa: CASSIGGAVTEAFF
CDR3nt: TGTGCCAGTAGTATCGGAGGGGCAGTTACTGAAGCTTTCTTT
abundance: -
j_gene: TRBJ1-1
v_gene: TRBV19
d_gene: -

CDR3aa: CSVEVGEKLFF
CDR3nt: TGCAGCGTTGAAGTCGGTGAAAAACTGTTTTTT
abundance: -
j_gene: TRBJ1-4
v_gene: TRBV29-1
d_gene: -

CDR3aa: CASSLSDSRNEKLFF
CDR3nt: TGTGCCAGCAGCTTGTCGGACAGCCGGAATGAAAAACTGTTTTTT
abundance: -
j_gene: TRBJ1-4
v_gene: TRBV7-9
d_gene: -